This TCR beta chain emerged from a study of blood T cell repertoires in COVID-19. Overall study: Researchers got acute and convalescent COVID-19 samples from the United States, Italy and Spain. PBMCs, B-cell-depleted T cells, or T cells provided the cDNA or gDNA that made up the material.

TCRdb keeps only in-frame clones here, not all; method: immunoSEQ multiplex PCR. The table includes roughly 80,000 clones, more than 80% detected once. V was trimmed by 0 bases and J by 4 bases, leaving 9 bases between them. CDR3 size: 15 residues. Germline lookup yields CDR1 LGHNA and CDR2 YSLEER. This receptor was identified in a woman older than 75 with acute or convalescent COVID-19. The sample consisted of peripheral blood. The chain recombines TRBV4-3 with TRBJ2-2; no firm D call. The CDR3 sequence: CASSQDLSVTGELFF. The CDR3 DNA is TGCGCCAGCAGCCAAGATTTGAGCGTCACCGGGGAGCTGTTTTTT.